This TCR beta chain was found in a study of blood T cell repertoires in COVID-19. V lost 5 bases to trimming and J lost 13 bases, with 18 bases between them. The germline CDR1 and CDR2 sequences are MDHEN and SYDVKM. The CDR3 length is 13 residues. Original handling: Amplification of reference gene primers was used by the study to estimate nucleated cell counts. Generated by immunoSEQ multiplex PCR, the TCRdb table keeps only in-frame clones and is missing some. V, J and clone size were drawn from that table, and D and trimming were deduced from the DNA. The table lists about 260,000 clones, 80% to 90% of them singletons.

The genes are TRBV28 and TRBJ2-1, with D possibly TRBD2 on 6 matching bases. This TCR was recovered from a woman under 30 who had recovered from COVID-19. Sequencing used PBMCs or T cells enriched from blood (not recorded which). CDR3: CASSPGLPLPQFF. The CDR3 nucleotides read TGTGCCAGCAGTCCGGGACTCCCCCTTCCACAGTTCTTC.